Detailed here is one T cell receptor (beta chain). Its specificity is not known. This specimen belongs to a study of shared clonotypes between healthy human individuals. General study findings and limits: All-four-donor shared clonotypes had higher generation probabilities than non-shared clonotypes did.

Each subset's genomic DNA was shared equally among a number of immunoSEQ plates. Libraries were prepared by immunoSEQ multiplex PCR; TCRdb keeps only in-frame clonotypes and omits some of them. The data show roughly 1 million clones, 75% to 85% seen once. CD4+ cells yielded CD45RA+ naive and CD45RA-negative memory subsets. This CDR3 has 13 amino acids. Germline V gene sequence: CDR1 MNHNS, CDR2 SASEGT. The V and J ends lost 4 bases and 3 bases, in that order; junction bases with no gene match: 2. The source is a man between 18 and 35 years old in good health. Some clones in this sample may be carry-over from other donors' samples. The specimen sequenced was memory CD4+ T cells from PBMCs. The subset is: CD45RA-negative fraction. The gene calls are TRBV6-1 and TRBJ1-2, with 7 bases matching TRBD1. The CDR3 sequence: CASSVTGDYGYTF. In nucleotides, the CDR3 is TGTGCCAGCAGTGTTACAGGGGACTATGGCTACACCTTC.